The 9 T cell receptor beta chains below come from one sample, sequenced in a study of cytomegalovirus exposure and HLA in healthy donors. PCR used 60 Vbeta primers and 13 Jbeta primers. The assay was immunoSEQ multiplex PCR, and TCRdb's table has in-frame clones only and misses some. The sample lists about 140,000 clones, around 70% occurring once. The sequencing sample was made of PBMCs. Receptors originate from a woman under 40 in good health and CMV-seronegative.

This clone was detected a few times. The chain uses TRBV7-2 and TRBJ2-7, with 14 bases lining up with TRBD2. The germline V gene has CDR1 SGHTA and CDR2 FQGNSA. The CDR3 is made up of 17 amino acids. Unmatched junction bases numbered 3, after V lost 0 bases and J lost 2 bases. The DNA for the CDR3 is TGTGCCAGCAGCTTAGCGGGGACTAGCGGGGGAACCTACGAGCAGTACGTC. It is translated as CASSLAGTSGGTYEQYV.

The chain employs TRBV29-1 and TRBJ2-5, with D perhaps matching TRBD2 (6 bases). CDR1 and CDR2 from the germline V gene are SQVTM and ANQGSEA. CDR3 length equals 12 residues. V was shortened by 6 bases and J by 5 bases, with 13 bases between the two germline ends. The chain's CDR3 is CSVVRGGETQYF. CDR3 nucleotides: TGCAGCGTGGTTCGTGGGGGGGAGACCCAGTACTTC. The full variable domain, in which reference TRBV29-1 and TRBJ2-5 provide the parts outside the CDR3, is SAVISQKPSRDICQRGTSLTIQCQVDSQVTMMFWYRQQPGQSLTLIATANQGSEATYESGFVIDKFPISRPNLTFSTLTVSNMSPEDSSIYLCSVVRGGETQYFGPGTRLLVL.

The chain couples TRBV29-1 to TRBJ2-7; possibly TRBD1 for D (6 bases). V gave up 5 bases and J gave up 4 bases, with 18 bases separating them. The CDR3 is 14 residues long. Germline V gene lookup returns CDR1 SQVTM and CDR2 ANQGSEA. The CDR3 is CSVFPAGVGYEQYF. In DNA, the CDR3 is TGCAGCGTTTTTCCGGCAGGGGTAGGATACGAGCAGTACTTC.

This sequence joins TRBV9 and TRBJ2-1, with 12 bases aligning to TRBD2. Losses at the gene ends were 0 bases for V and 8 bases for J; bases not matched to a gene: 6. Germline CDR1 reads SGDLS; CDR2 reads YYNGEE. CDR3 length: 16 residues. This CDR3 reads CASSVAGTSGFYEQFF. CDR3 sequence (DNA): TGTGCCAGCAGCGTAGCGGGGACTAGCGGGTTCTATGAGCAGTTCTTC.

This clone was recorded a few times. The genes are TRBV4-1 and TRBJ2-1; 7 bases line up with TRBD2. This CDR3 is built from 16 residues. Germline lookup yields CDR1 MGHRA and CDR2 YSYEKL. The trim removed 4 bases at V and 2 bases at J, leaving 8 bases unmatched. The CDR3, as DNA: TGCGCCAGCAGCCTTTTCGCGGGAGTAACCTACAATGAGCAGTTCTTC. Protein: CASSLFAGVTYNEQFF.

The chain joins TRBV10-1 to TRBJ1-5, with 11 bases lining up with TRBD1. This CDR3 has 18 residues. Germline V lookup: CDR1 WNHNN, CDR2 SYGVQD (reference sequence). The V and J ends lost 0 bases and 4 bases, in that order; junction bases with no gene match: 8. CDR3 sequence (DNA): TGCGCCAGCAGTGAGTCGATTGGGACAGGGGGTAGGAATCAGCCCCAGCATTTT. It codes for CASSESIGTGGRNQPQHF.

For the CDR3, the DNA is TGTGCCACCACCCCCAGGAGCGGTTCCTACAATGAGCAGTTCTTC. It translates to CATTPRSGSYNEQFF. The chain has TRBV28 and TRBJ2-1; D is perhaps TRBD2 (5 bases). V lost 10 bases to trimming and J lost 1 base, with 17 bases between them. This CDR3 region has 15 residues. Germline CDR1 MDHEN, CDR2 SYDVKM.

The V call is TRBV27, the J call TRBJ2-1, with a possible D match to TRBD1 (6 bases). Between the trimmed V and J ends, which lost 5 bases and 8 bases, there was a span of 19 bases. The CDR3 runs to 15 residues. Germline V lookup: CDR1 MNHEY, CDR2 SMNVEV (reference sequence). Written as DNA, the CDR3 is TGTGCCAGCAGTAACGTTTATGCTTGGGGGCATGAGCAGTTCTTC. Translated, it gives CASSNVYAWGHEQFF.

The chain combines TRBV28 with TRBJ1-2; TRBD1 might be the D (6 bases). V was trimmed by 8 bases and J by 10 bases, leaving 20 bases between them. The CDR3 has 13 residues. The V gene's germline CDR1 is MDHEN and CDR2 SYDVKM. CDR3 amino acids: CASYPVGHPTYTF. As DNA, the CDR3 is TGTGCCAGCTACCCCGTGGGACATCCAACCTACACCTTC.